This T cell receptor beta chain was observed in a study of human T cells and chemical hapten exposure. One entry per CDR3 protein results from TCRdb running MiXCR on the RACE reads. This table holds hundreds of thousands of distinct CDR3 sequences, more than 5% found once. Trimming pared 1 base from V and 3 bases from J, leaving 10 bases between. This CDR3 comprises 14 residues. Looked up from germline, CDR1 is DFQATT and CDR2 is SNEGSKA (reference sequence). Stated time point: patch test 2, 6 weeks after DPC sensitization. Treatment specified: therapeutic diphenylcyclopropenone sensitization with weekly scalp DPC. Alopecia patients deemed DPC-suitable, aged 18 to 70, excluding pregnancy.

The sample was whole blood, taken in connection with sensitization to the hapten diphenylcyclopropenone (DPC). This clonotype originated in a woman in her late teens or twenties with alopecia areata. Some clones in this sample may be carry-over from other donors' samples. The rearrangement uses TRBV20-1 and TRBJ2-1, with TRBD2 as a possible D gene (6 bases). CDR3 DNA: TGCAGTGCTAGAGTAGCGGACGGCTACAATGAGCAGTTCTTC. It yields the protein CSARVADGYNEQFF.